Listed here are 23 T cell receptor beta chains from one sample, sequenced in a study of T cell repertoires in cytomegalovirus infection. These receptors are not linked to any known antigen. TCRdb processed the reads anew with MiXCR; each CDR3 protein has one entry. Here the sample spans 350,000 to 400,000 distinct CDR3 sequences, 34% being singletons. Here the sequenced sample was cultured PBMCs, taken from culture after CMV antigen stimulation. The origin of the receptors is a human donor in good health (CMV status not recorded). Some clones in this sample may be carry-over from other donors' samples.

This clonotype appeared many times. The chain couples TRBV7-2 to TRBJ2-5; D uncertain. Trimming stripped 3 bases from V and 2 bases from J, with 7 bases between. Looked up from germline, CDR1 is SGHTA and CDR2 is FQGNSA. This CDR3 has 13 residues. The CDR3 DNA sequence: TGTGCCAGCAGCTTGGGCCCGCAAGAGACCCAGTACTTC. Protein sequence: CASSLGPQETQYF.

The gene calls are TRBV4-1 and TRBJ2-2; TRBD2 might be the D (5 bases). CDR1 MGHRA and CDR2 YSYEKL come from the germline V gene. The CDR3 is 15 amino acids. Trimming shortened V by 1 base and J by 7 bases, and 13 bases separated the two germline ends. CDR3 nucleotides: TGCGCCAGCAGCCAAGTTTCGGGGAGAGTCGGGGAGCTGTTTTTT. Translating it yields CASSQVSGRVGELFF.

This clonotype has just a few counts. This chain joins TRBV27 and TRBJ2-7; 7 nucleotides agree with TRBD1. The CDR3 extends over 16 amino acids. CDR1 is MNHEY and CDR2 is SMNVEV in the germline V gene (reference sequence). V shed 6 bases and J 1 base; nucleotides not matched to a gene: 12. CDR3 residues: CASRGTVLGASYEQYV. The CDR3 region has the DNA TGTGCCAGCAGAGGGACAGTCTTAGGTGCGTCCTACGAGCAGTACGTC.

The chain joins TRBV6-1 to TRBJ2-5, with 10 bases identical to TRBD2. Trimming took 5 bases from V and 5 from J; bases not matched to a gene: 20. The CDR3 extends over 19 amino acids. Per the germline V gene, CDR1 is MNHNS and CDR2 is SASEGT. The CDR3 DNA reads as TGTGCCAGCAGTCCCCCCCCCGGGCCTAAAGCGGGAGGGCGGGAGACCCAGTACTTC. This encodes CASSPPPGPKAGGRETQYF.

This clonotype has more than one count but fewer than ten. The gene calls are TRBV12-3 or TRBV12-4 and TRBJ2-5; TRBD1 matches 7 bases. This CDR3 has 16 residues. J lost 4 bases, V lost 1 base, and 9 bases had no gene match. CDR3 sequence: CASSLGLSTGRETQYF. As DNA, the CDR3 is TGTGCCAGCAGTTTAGGGTTATCGACAGGGCGAGAGACCCAGTACTTC.

This chain uses TRBV6-1 with TRBJ2-1, with a tentative D call TRBD2 (6 bases). The CDR3 covers 11 residues. Deletions cut 6 bases from V and 6 bases from J, with 6 bases between. CDR1 and CDR2 (germline): MNHNS, SASEGT. The CDR3 DNA is TGTGCCAGCAGACTAGCCAATGAGCAGTTCTTC. It specifies CASRLANEQFF.

The V call is TRBV27, the J call TRBJ2-1; 12 positions match TRBD2. V shed 1 base, J shed 10 bases, and the junction held 5 bases outside the gene matches. Looked up from germline, CDR1 is MNHEY and CDR2 is SMNVEV (reference sequence). The CDR3 is 15 amino acids. CDR3 DNA: TGTGCCAGCAGTTTATTCGACCTAGCGGGGGGGGAGCAGTTCTTC. It specifies CASSLFDLAGGEQFF.

The chain uses TRBV6-1 and TRBJ2-7, with a tentative D call TRBD1 (6 bases). The germline V and J ends were trimmed by 5 bases and 0 bases, with 17 bases remaining between them. Germline-derived CDR1 and CDR2 are MNHNS and SASEGT. The CDR3 contains 16 residues. CDR3 sequence: CASSFHRDLSSYEQYF. CDR3 sequence (DNA): TGTGCCAGCAGTTTTCACAGGGATTTGAGCTCCTACGAGCAGTACTTC.

For this clonotype: A much larger clone lies a single base off, so this may be a read error. J is TRBJ2-3 and V is TRBV4-3; 13 nucleotides align to TRBD2. V trimming: 4 bases; J trimming: 5 bases; junction bases outside the gene matches: 12. Germline V gene sequence: CDR1 LGHNA, CDR2 YSLEER. This CDR3 has 18 amino acids. The CDR3 here is CASSLFYAGTSGKDTQYF. CDR3 sequence (DNA): TGCGCCAGCAGCCTATTCTACGCCGGGACTAGCGGGAAAGATACGCAGTATTTT.

The chain is built from TRBV7-2 and TRBJ2-1; D not resolved. Germline V gives CDR1 SGHTA, CDR2 FQGNSA. The CDR3 totals 15 residues. The V end lost 0 bases, the J end lost 8 bases, and 14 bases lay between the germline ends. The CDR3 sequence: CASSLAGLFQDEQFF. CDR3 in DNA: TGTGCCAGCAGCTTAGCTGGGTTGTTCCAAGATGAGCAGTTCTTC.

This chain links TRBV5-1 with TRBJ1-1; maybe TRBD1 (5 bases). Per the germline V gene, CDR1 is SGHRS and CDR2 is YFSETQ. The CDR3 totals 15 residues. V was trimmed by 0 bases and J by 5 bases, leaving 14 bases between them. CDR3 bases: TGCGCCAGCAGCTTGGCGGGGGAGGGAAAAACTGAAGCTTTCTTT. Amino acids: CASSLAGEGKTEAFF. Based on the CDR3 plus reference TRBV5-1 and TRBJ1-1, the full variable domain is KAGVTQTPRYLIKTRGQQVTLSCSPISGHRSVSWYQQTPGQGLQFLFEYFSETQRNKGNFPGRFSGRQFSNSRSEMNVSTLELGDSALYLCASSLAGEGKTEAFFGQGTRLTVV.

The chain couples TRBV29-1 to TRBJ2-2; 7 bases map to TRBD2. CDR3 length: 13 residues. Germline CDR1 SQVTM, CDR2 ANQGSEA. With V trimmed by 7 bases and J by 1 base, 3 bases remained unmatched. The CDR3 DNA reads as TGCAGCGGGAAGCGGGGGAACACCGGGGAGCTGTTTTTT. Translating gives CSGKRGNTGELFF.

This rearrangement joins TRBV20-1 to TRBJ2-1, with a weak D call TRBD2 (5 bases). Trimming removed 4 bases at V and 5 bases at J, with 15 bases between. The CDR3 is made up of 14 amino acids. Germline V lookup: CDR1 DFQATT, CDR2 SNEGSKA (reference sequence). The CDR3 reads CSAKRNGQDNEQFF. In nucleotides, the CDR3 is TGCAGTGCTAAGCGGAACGGCCAGGACAATGAGCAGTTCTTC.

This clonotype was counted a few times. The rearrangement joins TRBV6-2 or TRBV6-3 to TRBJ2-7, with D perhaps TRBD1 or TRBD2 (5 bases each). V dropped 5 bases and J dropped 1 base, with 15 bases sitting between them. This CDR3 comprises 15 residues. From germline, CDR1 is MNHEY and CDR2 SVGEGT. The DNA of the CDR3 is TGTGCCAGCAGTAACCGGGACCCCGGTTCCTACGAGCAGTACGTC. This codes for CASSNRDPGSYEQYV.

In its sample, this clonotype was seen many times. The rearrangement joins TRBV7-2 to TRBJ2-1, with 7 positions matching TRBD2. The ends lost 0 bases at V and 0 bases at J; junction bases unmatched: 2. Per germline, CDR1 SGHTA and CDR2 FQGNSA. The CDR3 length is 16 residues. CDR3 sequence reads: CASSLASGNSYNEQFF. In DNA, the CDR3 is TGTGCCAGCAGCTTAGCGAGCGGGAACTCCTACAATGAGCAGTTCTTC.

In nucleotides, the CDR3 is TGTGCCAGCAGTTTAAAACCCCCTGAAGCTTTCTTT. It codes for CASSLKPPEAFF. This chain connects TRBV12-3 or TRBV12-4 to TRBJ1-1, with D hard to call. The CDR3 length is 12 residues. V lost 2 bases, J lost 6 bases, and 7 bases lay in between.

The chain couples TRBV6-2 or TRBV6-3 to TRBJ1-5, with D unresolved. This CDR3 contains 13 residues. With 9 bases removed from V and 0 bases from J, the gap between germline ends came to 9 bases. Germline CDR1 reads MNHEY; CDR2 reads SVGEGT. For the CDR3, the DNA is TGTGCCAGAGAAACCCATAGCAATCAGCCCCAGCATTTT. It codes for CARETHSNQPQHF.

The rearrangement joins TRBV11-3 to TRBJ1-1, with D maybe TRBD1 (5 bases). V dropped 6 bases and J dropped 3 bases, with 20 bases sitting between them. The CDR3 extends over 16 amino acids. Germline V gene sequence: CDR1 SGHNT, CDR2 YENEEA. Written as DNA, the CDR3 is TGTGCCAGCAGGCCTTTGGAGGGGCAGGCGGACACTGAAGCTTTCTTT. Protein sequence: CASRPLEGQADTEAFF.

This clonotype was detected a few times. The genes are TRBV7-2 and TRBJ1-1; unclear D gene. The CDR3 consists of 14 residues. CDR1 and CDR2 (germline): SGHTA, FQGNSA. The germline V and J ends were trimmed by 3 bases and 4 bases, with 12 bases remaining between them. The CDR3 nucleotides are TGTGCCAGCAGCTTCCACTCTGCGGGCACTGAAGCTTTCTTT. Protein sequence: CASSFHSAGTEAFF.

The chain employs TRBV6-5 and TRBJ1-4; D may be TRBD1 (5 bases). CDR1 is MNHEY and CDR2 is SVGAGI in the germline V gene. This CDR3 comprises 15 residues. The V gene lost 2 bases and the J gene lost 8 bases, with 15 bases spanning the gap. The CDR3 sequence: CASSYGGSGREKLFF. CDR3 nucleotides: TGTGCCAGCAGTTACGGTGGGTCGGGGCGAGAAAAACTGTTTTTT.

This clonotype came up a few times. The rearrangement joins TRBV20-1 to TRBJ2-5, with TRBD2 matching 7 bases. CDR1 and CDR2 from the germline V gene are DFQATT and SNEGSKA (reference sequence). Trimming removed 0 bases from V and 1 base from J; junction bases left unmatched: 17. The CDR3 is made up of 19 amino acids. The CDR3 nucleotides read TGCAGTGCTAGAGATGAGGATGAGACGAGTGGGAGGGGCCAAGAGACCCAGTACTTC. Protein: CSARDEDETSGRGQETQYF.

The V gene is TRBV25-1, the J gene TRBJ2-1; 14 bases fit TRBD2. From germline, CDR1 is MGHDK and CDR2 SYGVNS. The CDR3 is 20 residues long. Germline trimming cut 5 bases from V and 0 bases from J; bases unmatched to any gene: 12. CDR3 bases: TGTGCCAGCAGTCCTCGACCGGGACTAGCGGGAGTTCGCTCCTACAATGAGCAGTTCTTC. Encoded protein: CASSPRPGLAGVRSYNEQFF.

Many counts were recorded for this clonotype. V and J are TRBV18 and TRBJ2-1; D not resolved. The CDR3 extends over 11 amino acids. Trimming removed 1 base from V and 10 bases from J, with 5 bases in between. The germline gives CDR1 KGHSH, CDR2 LQKENI. As DNA, the CDR3 is TGTGCCAGCTCACCACAGCTCGAGCAGTTCTTC. This sequence encodes CASSPQLEQFF.